The source of this TCR beta chain is a study of shared T cell receptors in the human thymus. Only in-frame clones appear in the TCRdb table, and some are missing; sequencing was by immunoSEQ multiplex PCR. The sample records under 850,000 clones, over 75% being singletons. From germline, CDR1 is LGHNA and CDR2 YSLEER. The trim removed 1 base at V and 5 bases at J, leaving 12 bases unmatched. The CDR3 is made up of 18 amino acids. The data also belong to a second study, concerning human thymus T cells. That publication notes: During corrective heart surgery, resections were taken, and the thymus tissue came from them. Use of V and J genes seemed skewed within the thymic and blood repertoires. What related research reported was that thymic repertoires overlapped highly among unrelated individuals.

The rearrangement joins TRBV4-3 to TRBJ2-7, with 12 bases matching TRBD2. The receptor was isolated from a boy in the first two years of life with a congenital heart defect. Sequenced sample: thymocytes. The CDR3 sequence is CASSQGGWPSGRGHEQYF. In DNA, the CDR3 is TGCGCCAGCAGCCAAGGAGGTTGGCCTAGCGGGAGGGGGCACGAGCAGTACTTC.